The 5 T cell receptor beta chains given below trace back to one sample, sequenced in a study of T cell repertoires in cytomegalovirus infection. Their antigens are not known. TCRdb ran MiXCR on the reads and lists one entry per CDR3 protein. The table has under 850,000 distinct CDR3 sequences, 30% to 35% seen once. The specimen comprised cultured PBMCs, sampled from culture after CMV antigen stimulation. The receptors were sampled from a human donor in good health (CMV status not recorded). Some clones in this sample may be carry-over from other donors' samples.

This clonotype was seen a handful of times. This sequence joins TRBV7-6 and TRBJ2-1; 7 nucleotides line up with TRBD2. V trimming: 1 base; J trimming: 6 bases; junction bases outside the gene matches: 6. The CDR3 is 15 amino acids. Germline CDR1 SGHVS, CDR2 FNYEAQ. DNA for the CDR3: TGTGCCAGCAGCTTAGGAGCGGGGTTGGGCAATGAGCAGTTCTTC. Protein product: CASSLGAGLGNEQFF.

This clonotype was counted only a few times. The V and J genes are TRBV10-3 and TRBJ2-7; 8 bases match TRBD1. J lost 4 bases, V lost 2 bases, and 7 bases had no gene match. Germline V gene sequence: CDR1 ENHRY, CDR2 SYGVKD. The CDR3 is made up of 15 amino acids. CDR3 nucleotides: TGTGCCATCAGTGAGCTCGGACAGGGCGCTTACGAGCAGTACTTC. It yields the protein CAISELGQGAYEQYF.

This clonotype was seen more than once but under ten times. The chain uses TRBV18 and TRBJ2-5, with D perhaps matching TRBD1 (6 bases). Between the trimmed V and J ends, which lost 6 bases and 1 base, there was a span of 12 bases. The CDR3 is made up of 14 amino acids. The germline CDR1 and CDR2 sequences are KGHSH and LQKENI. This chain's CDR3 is CASSPQGSQETQYF. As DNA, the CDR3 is TGTGCCAGCTCTCCCCAGGGGAGCCAAGAGACCCAGTACTTC.

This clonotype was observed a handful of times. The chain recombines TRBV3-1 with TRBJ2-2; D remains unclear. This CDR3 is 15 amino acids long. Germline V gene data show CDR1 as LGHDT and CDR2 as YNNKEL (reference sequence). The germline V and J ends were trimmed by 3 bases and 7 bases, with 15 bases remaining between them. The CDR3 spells CASSHTKYMGGELFF. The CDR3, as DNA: TGTGCCAGCAGCCACACAAAATACATGGGCGGGGAGCTGTTTTTT. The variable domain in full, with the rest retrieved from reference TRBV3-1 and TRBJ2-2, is DTAVSQTPKYLVTQMGNDKSIKCEQNLGHDTMYWYKQDSKKFLKIMFSYNNKELIINETVPNRFSPKSPDKAHLNLHINSLELGDSAVYFCASSHTKYMGGELFFGEGSRLTVL.

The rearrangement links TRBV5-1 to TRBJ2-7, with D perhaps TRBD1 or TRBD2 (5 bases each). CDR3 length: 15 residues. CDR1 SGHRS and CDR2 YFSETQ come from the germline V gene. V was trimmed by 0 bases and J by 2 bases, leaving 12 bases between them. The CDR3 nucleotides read TGCGCCAGCAGCTTGGGGGGGAGCAGTCCCTACGAGCAGTACTTC. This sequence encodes CASSLGGSSPYEQYF.